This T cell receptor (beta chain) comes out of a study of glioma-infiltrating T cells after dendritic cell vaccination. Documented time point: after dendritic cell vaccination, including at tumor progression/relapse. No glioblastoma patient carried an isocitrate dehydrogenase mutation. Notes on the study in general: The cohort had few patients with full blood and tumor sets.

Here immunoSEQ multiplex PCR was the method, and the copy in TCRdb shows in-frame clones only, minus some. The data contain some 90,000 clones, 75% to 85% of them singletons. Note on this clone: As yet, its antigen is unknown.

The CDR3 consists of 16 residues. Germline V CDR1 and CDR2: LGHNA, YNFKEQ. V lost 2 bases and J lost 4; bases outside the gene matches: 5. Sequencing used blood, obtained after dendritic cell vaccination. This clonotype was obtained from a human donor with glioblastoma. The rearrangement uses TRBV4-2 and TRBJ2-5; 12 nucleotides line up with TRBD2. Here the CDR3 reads CASSQYRLAGVETQYF. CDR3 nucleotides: TGTGCCAGCAGCCAATATCGACTAGCGGGAGTAGAGACCCAGTACTTC.